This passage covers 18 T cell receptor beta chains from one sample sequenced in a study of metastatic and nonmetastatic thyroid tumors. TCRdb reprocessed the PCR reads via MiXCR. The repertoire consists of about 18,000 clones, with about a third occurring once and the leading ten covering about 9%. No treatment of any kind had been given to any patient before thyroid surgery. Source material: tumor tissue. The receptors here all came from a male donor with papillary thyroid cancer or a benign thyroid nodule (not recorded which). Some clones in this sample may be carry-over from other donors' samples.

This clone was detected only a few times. For the CDR3, the DNA is TGTGCCAGCATGTCGGTCTCTGGAAACACCATATATTTT. Translation gives CASMSVSGNTIYF. This rearrangement joins TRBV2 to TRBJ1-3; no clear D gene. V lost 7 bases to trimming and J lost 0 bases, with 7 bases between them. CDR1 is SNHLY and CDR2 is FYNNEI in the germline V gene. This CDR3 is 13 amino acids long.

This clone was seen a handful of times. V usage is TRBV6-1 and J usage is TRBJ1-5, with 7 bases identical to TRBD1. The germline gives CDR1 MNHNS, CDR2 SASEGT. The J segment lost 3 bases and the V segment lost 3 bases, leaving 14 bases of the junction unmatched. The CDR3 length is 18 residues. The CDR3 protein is CASSEGQRHFVFNQPQHF. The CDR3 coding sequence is TGTGCCAGCAGTGAGGGACAGCGGCATTTCGTATTCAATCAGCCCCAGCATTTT.

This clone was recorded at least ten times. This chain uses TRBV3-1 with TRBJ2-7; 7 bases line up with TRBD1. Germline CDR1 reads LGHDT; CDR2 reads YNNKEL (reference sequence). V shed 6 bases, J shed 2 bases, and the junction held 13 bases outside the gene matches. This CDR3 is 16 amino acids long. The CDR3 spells CASSLGQPLLAYEQYF. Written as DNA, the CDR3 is TGTGCCAGCAGTTTGGGACAGCCCCTTTTGGCCTACGAGCAGTACTTC.

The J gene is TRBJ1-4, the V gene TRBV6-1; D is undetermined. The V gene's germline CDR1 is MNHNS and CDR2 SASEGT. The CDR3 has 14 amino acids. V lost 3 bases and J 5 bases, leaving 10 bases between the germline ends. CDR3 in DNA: TGTGCCAGCAGTGACAACGGGGAAAATGAAAAACTGTTTTTT. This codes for CASSDNGENEKLFF.

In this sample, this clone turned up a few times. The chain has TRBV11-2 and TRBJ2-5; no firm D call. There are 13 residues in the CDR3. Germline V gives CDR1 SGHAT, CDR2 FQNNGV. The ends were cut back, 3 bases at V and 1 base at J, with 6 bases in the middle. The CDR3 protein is CASSLWGQETQYF. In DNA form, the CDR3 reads TGTGCCAGCAGCTTGTGGGGCCAAGAGACCCAGTACTTC.

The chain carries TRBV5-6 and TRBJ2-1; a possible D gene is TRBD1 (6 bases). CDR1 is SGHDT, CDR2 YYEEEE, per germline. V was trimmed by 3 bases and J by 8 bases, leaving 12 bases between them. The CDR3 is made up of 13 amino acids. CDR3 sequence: CASSSGTRDEQFF. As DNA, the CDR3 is TGTGCCAGCAGCTCCGGGACACGCGATGAGCAGTTCTTC. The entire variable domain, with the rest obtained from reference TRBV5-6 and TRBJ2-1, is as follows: DAGVTQSPTHLIKTRGQQVTLRCSPKSGHDTVSWYQQALGQGPQFIFQYYEEEERQRGNFPDRFSGHQFPNYSSELNVNALLLGDSALYLCASSSGTRDEQFFGPGTRLTVL.

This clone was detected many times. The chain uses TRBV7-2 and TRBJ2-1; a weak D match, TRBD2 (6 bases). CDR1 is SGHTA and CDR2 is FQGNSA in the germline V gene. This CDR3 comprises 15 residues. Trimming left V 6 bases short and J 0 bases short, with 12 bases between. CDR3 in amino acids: CASRFRGSSYNEQFF. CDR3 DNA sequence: TGTGCCAGCAGGTTCCGGGGGTCCTCCTACAATGAGCAGTTCTTC.

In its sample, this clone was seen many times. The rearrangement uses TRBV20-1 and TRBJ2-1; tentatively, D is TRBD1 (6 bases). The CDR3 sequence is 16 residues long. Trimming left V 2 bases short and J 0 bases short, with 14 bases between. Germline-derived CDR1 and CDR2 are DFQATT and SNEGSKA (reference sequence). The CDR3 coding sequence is TGCAGTGCTAGAAGCAGGGGCGGTTACTCCTACAATGAGCAGTTCTTC. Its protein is CSARSRGGYSYNEQFF.

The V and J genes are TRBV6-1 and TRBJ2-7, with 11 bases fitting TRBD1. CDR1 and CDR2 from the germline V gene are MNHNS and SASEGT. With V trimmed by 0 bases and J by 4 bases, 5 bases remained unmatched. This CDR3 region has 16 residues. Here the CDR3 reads CASSEARGTGGYEQYF. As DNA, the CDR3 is TGTGCCAGCAGTGAAGCCAGGGGGACAGGGGGTTACGAGCAGTACTTC.

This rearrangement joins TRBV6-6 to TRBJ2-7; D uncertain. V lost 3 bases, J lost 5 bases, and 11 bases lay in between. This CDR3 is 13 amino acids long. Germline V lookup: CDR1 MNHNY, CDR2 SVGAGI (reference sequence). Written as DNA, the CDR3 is TGTGCCAGCAGTTATAGGCCGGGCGACGAGCAGTACTTC. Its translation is CASSYRPGDEQYF.

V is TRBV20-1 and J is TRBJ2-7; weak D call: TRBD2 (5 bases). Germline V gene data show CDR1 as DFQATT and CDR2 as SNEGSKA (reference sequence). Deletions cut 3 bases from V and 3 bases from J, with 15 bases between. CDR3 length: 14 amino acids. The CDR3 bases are TGCAGTGCTAGGCCAGGAGGAGTTTGCTACGAGCAGTACTTC. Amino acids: CSARPGGVCYEQYF.

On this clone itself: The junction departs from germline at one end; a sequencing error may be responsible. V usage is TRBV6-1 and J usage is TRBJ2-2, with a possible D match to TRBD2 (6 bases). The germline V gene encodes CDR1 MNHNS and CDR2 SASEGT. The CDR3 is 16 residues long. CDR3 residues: CASSPEGLLHTGELFF. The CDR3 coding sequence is TGTGCCAGCAGTCCGGAGGGGCTCTTGCACACCGGGGAGCTGTTCTTT.

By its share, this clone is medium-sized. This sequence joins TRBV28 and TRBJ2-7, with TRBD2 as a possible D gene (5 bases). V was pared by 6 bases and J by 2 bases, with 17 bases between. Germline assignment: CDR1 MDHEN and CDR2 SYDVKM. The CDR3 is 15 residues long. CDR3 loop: CASRPHKSGAYEQYF. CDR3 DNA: TGTGCCAGCAGGCCCCACAAAAGCGGAGCCTACGAGCAGTACTTC.

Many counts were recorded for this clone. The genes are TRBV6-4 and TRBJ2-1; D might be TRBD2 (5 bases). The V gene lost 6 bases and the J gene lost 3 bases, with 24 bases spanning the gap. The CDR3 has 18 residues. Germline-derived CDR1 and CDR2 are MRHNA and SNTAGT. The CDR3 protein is CASSPPTPSAGNYNEQFF. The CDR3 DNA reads TGTGCCAGCAGCCCCCCAACCCCGTCGGCCGGGAACTACAATGAGCAGTTCTTC.

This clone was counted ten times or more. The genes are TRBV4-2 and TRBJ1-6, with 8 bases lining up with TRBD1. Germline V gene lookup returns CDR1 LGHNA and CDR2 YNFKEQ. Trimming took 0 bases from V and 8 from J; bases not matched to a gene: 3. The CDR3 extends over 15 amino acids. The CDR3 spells CASSQDPTGDSPLHF. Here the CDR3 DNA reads TGTGCCAGCAGCCAAGATCCGACAGGGGATTCACCCCTCCACTTT.

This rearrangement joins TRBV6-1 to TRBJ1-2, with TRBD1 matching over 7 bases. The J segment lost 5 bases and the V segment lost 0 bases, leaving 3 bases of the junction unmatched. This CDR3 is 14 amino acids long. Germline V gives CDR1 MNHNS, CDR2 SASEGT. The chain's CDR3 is CASSEANRGYGYTF. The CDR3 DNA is TGTGCCAGCAGTGAAGCGAACAGGGGTTATGGCTACACCTTC.

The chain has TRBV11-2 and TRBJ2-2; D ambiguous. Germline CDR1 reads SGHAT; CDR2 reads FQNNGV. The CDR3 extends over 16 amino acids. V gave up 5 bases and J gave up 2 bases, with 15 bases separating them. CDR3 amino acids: CASSPRPPPNTGELFF. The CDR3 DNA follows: TGTGCCAGCAGCCCTAGACCCCCACCAAACACCGGGGAGCTGTTTTTT.

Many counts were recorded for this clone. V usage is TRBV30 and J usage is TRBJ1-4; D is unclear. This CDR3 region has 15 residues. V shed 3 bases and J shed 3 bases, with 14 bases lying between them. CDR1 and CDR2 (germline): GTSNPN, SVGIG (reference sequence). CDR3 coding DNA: TGTGCCTGGAGGGGGAAGGGCAGCCCTAATGAAAAACTGTTTTTT. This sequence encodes CAWRGKGSPNEKLFF.